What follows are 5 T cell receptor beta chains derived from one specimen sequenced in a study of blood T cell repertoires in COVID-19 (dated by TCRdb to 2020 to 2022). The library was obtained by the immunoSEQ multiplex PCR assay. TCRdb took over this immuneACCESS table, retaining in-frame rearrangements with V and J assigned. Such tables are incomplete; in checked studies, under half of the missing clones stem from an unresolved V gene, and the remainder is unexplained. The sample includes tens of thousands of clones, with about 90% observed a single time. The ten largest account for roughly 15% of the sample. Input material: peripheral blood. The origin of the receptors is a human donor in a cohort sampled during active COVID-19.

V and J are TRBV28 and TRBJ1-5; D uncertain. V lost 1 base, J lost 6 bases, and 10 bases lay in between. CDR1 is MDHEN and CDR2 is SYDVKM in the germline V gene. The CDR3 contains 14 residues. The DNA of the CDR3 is TGTGCCAGCAGTTTATCGTCCCTGGCTCAGCCCCAGCATTTT. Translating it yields CASSLSSLAQPQHF.

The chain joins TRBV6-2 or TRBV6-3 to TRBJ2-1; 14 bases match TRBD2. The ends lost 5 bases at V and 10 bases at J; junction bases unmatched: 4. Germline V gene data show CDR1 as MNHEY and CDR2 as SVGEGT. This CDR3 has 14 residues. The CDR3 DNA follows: TGTGCCAGCAGTCAGAGGACTAGCGGGGGGGAGCAGTTCTTC. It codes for CASSQRTSGGEQFF.

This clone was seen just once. CDR3 sequence reads: CSVVAGGQSEAFF. In DNA, the CDR3 is TGCAGCGTTGTGGCAGGGGGACAATCTGAAGCTTTCTTT. The chain links TRBV29-1 to TRBJ1-1, with 7 bases lining up with TRBD1. Trimming removed 4 bases from V and 6 bases from J; junction bases left unmatched: 8. The CDR3 covers 13 residues. CDR1 and CDR2 (germline): SQVTM, ANQGSEA.

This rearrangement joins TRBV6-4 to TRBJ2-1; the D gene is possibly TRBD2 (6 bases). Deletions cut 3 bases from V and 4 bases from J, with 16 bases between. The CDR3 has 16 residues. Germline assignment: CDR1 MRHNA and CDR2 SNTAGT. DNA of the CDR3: TGTGCCAGCAGTGAATCCGGGGCTAGCGAGTACAATGAGCAGTTCTTC. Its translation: CASSESGASEYNEQFF.

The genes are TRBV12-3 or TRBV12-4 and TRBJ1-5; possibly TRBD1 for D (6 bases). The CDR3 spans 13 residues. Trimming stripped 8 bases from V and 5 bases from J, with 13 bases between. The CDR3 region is CASCRGVHQPQHF. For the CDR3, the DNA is TGTGCCAGCTGCAGGGGCGTCCATCAGCCCCAGCATTTT.